Listed here is a single T cell receptor beta chain. CDR1 and CDR2 from the germline V gene are SNHLY and FYNNEI. Trimming cost V 3 bases and J 1 base, with 11 bases left between them. The CDR3 totals 15 residues. The primer mix had 60 Vbeta and 13 Jbeta primers. Here immunoSEQ multiplex PCR was the method, and the copy in TCRdb shows in-frame clones only, minus some. The table includes 150,000 to 200,000 clones, about four fifths detected once. The data belong to a study of cytomegalovirus exposure and HLA in healthy donors. The chain links TRBV2 to TRBJ2-3; D is undetermined. The TCR comes from a man between 18 and 29 years old in good health and CMV-seronegative. Sequencing was carried out using PBMCs. CDR3 coding DNA: TGTGCCAGCAGTGACCGCGGTCCAGGCACAGATACGCAGTATTTT. Its translation is CASSDRGPGTDTQYF.